This T cell receptor beta chain was captured by sequencing in a study of blood T cell repertoires in COVID-19. The CDR3 loop spans 13 amino acids. Germline V gives CDR1 SGHDT, CDR2 YYEEEE. Trimming took off 7 bases at V and 7 bases at J, with 17 bases between the two ends. Libraries were prepared by immunoSEQ multiplex PCR; TCRdb keeps only in-frame clonotypes and omits some of them. Of about 81,000 clones in the sample, approximately 80% are singletons; the top ten hold under 15%. This sequence originates from a human donor in a cohort sampled during active COVID-19. Material for sequencing was peripheral blood. This rearrangement joins TRBV5-6 to TRBJ1-2; TRBD1 is a possible D gene (6 bases). The CDR3 DNA follows: TGTGCCAGCGGCGGGAGGGGGGAAGGTGGCTACACCTTC. Residues: CASGGRGEGGYTF.